The clone carrying this TCR beta chain has a handful of counts. Its antigen is as yet unknown. At one end the junction does not follow the germline gene, possibly because of a read error. The authors ran a second PCR of roughly 7 to 11 cycles using a sample-barcoded 5' primer and a J-beta primer mix. Each of the samples gave a minimum of 3 million paired-end reads that contained CDR3. TCRdb reanalysed the 5' RACE reads using MiXCR and keeps one entry per CDR3 protein. Among about 290,000 distinct CDR3 sequences listed, 25% to 30% were seen once. These data come from a study of blood T cells in healthy people across ages. Across the whole study: Using template switching, researchers captured about one barcoded beta molecule for each two T cells. Whole-study findings and limits: More naive CD4+ cells and higher diversity marked long-lived donors relative to aged donors.

It was approximately 10 milliliters of peripheral blood that were drawn from each donor. Germline V gene data show CDR1 as MNHNS and CDR2 as SASEGT. The CDR3 is 11 residues long. The chain employs TRBV6-1 and TRBJ2-5; D not certain. This TCR came from a woman aged 70 to 79 in good health. The sequenced sample was blood. This CDR3 reads CASSEAGRNLF. The CDR3, as DNA: TGTGCCAGCAGTGAAGCAGGCAGGAACCTCTTC.